The clone carrying this T cell receptor beta chain was counted only a few times. Its target is not known. These data belong to a study of T-cell memory formation after mild COVID-19. Study-wide findings and caveats: Contracting clones from day 15 to 85 showed balanced CD4/CD8; later expanders favored CD4+.

TCRdb fed the 5' RACE reads into MiXCR, producing one record per CDR3 protein. Here the sample spans approximately 180,000 distinct CDR3 sequences, approximately 16% being singletons. V gave up 4 bases and J gave up 5 bases; unmatched junction bases: 12. The CDR3 totals 15 residues. Germline loops: CDR1 DFQATT, CDR2 SNEGSKA (reference sequence). Sequenced material: PBMCs or a T cell subset sorted from them (not recorded which). The J gene is TRBJ2-7, the V gene TRBV20-1; 9 bases match TRBD2. This receptor was identified in an adult woman who had mild COVID-19 (a few samples of this study predate the infection). Cell type and time point are not known. CDR3 residues: CSATDSSLAGNEQYF. DNA for the CDR3: TGCAGTGCTACGGATTCTAGCCTAGCGGGAAACGAGCAGTACTTC.